This T cell receptor beta chain is drawn from a study of beta chain features in type 1 diabetes. Based on CD45RO/CCR7/CD25/CD127/CD95/CD27, CD4+ regulatory, stem cell-like memory, naive and central memory cells were sorted. About this clone: No antigen is known for it.

Sequencing targeted expressed TCRB transcripts, as all isolated RNA had been reverse transcribed. Deep immunoSEQ sequencing covered naive, central memory and regulatory T cell samples. Measured with immunoSEQ multiplex PCR; TCRdb has only the in-frame clones, and not every one. Of some 700,000 clones listed, around an eighth are singletons. General observations from the study: Researchers report that Type 1 diabetes patients had moderately but significantly shorter TCRB CDR3s across all four CD4+ subsets. Shorter templates might be favored by PCR, and equally so in patients and in controls.

Germline V gives CDR1 SGHDT, CDR2 YYEEEE. After removal of 4 bases from V and 3 bases from J, the junction contained 7 bases not matched to a gene. This CDR3 is 14 amino acids long. The chain carries TRBV5-6 and TRBJ2-7; 7 bases agree with TRBD1. The TCR was taken from a young man with type 1 diabetes. Sequencing was performed on naive CD4+ T cells from blood. CDR3 residues: CASSRYWDSYEQYF. The CDR3 DNA reads as TGTGCCAGCAGCCGATATTGGGACAGCTACGAGCAGTACTTC.